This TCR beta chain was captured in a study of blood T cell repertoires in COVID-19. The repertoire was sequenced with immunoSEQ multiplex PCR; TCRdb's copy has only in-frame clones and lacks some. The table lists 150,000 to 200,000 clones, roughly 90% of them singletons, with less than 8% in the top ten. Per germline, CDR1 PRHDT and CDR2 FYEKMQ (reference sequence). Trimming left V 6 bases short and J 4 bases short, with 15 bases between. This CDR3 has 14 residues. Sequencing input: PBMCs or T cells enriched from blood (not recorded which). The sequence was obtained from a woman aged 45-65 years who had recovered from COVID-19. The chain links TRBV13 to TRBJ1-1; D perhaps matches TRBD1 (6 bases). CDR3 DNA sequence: TGTGCCAGCAGTTGGACAGAAGAGGTCACTGAAGCTTTCTTT. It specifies CASSWTEEVTEAFF.